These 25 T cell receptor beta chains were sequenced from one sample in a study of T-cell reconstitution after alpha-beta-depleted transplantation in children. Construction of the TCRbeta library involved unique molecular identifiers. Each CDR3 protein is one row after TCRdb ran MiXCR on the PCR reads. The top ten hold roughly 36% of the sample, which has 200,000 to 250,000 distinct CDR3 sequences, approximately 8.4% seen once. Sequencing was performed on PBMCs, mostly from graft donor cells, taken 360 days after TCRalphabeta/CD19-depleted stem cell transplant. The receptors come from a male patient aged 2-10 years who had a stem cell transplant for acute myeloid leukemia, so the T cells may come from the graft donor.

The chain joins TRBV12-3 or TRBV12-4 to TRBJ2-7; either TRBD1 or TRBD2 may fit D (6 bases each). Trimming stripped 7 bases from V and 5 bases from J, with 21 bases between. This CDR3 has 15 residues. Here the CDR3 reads CASTSGAGTLNEQYF. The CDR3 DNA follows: TGTGCCAGCACCTCGGGGGCGGGCACTCTGAACGAGCAGTACTTC.

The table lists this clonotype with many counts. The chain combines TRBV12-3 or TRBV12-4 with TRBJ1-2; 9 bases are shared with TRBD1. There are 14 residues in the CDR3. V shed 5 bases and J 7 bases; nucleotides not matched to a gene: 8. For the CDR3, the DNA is TGTGCCAGCAGTGACAGGGGGATTCCGTTTGGCTACACCTTC. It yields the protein CASSDRGIPFGYTF.

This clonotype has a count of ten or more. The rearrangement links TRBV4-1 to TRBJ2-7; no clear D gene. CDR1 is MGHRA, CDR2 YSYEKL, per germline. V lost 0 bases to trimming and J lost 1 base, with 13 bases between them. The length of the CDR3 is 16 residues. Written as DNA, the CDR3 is TGCGCCAGCAGCCAAGAGAGGCTTGGCAGATCCTACGAGCAGTACTTC. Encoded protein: CASSQERLGRSYEQYF.

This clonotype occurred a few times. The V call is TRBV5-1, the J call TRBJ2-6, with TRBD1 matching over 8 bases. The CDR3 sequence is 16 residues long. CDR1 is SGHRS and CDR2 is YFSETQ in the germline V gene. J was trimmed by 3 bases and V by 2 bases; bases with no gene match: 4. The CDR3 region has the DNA TGCGCCAGCAGCTTTCAGGGGGCTGTTGGGGCCAACGTCCTGACTTTC. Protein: CASSFQGAVGANVLTF.

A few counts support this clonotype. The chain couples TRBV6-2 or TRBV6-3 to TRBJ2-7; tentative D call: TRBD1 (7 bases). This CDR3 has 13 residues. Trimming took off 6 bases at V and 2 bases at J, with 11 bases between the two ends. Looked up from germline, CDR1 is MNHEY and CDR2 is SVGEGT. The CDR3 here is CASRWRGPYEQYF. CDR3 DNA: TGTGCCAGCAGATGGAGGGGGCCCTACGAGCAGTACTTC.

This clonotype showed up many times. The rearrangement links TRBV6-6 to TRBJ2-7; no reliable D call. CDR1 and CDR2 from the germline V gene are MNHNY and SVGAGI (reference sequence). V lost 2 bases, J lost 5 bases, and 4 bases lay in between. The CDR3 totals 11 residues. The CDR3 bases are TGTGCCAGCAGTTACGATAACGAGCAGTACGTC. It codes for CASSYDNEQYV.

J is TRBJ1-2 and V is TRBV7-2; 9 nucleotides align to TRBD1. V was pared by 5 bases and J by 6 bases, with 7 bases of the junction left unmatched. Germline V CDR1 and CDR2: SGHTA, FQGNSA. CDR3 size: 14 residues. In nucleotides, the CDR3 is TGTGCCAGCAGCAGAACCGGGACAGGGCATGGCTACACCTTC. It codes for CASSRTGTGHGYTF.

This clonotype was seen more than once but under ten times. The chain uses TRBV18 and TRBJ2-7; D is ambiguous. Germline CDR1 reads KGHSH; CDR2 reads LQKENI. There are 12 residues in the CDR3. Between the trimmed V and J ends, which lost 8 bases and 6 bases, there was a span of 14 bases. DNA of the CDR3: TGTGCCAGCATACAGTGGAACCTCGAGCAGTACGTC. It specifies CASIQWNLEQYV.

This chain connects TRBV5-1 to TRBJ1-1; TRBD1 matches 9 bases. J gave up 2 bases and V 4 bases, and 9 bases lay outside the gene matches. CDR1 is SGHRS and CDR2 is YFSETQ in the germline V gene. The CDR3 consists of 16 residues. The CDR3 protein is CASSRQQGALNTEAFF. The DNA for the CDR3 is TGCGCCAGCAGCAGACAACAGGGGGCCCTAAACACTGAAGCTTTCTTT.

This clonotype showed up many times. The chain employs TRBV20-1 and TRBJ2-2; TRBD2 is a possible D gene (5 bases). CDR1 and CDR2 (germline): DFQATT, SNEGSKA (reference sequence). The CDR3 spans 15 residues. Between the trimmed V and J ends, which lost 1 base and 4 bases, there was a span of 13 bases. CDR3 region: CSARGGADFTGELFF. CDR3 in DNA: TGCAGTGCTAGAGGAGGAGCGGACTTCACCGGGGAGCTGTTTTTT.

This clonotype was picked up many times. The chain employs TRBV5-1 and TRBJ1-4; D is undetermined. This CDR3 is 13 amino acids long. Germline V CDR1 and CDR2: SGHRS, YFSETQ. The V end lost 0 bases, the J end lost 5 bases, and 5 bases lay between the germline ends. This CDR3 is CASSLGGNEKLFF. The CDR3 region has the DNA TGCGCCAGCAGCTTGGGAGGGAATGAAAAACTGTTTTTT.

CDR3: CASSLPPYEQYF. The CDR3 DNA sequence: TGTGCCAGCAGTTTACCCCCCTACGAGCAGTACTTC. V usage is TRBV12-3 or TRBV12-4 and J usage is TRBJ2-7; D is undetermined. CDR3 length: 12 amino acids. V was trimmed by 2 bases and J by 2 bases, leaving 4 bases between them.

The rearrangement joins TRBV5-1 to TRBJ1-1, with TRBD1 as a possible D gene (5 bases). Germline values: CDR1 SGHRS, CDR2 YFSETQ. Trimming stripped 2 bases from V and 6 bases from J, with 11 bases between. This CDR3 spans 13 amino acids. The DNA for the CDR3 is TGCGCCAGCAGCTTTGGGGGGAGAGCTGAAGCTTTCTTT. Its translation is CASSFGGRAEAFF.

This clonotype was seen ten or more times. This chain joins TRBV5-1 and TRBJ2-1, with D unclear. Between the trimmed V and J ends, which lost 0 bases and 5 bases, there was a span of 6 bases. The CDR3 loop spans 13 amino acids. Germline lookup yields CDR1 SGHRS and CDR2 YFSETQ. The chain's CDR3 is CASSLGKDNEQFF. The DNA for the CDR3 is TGCGCCAGCAGCTTGGGGAAAGACAATGAGCAGTTCTTC.

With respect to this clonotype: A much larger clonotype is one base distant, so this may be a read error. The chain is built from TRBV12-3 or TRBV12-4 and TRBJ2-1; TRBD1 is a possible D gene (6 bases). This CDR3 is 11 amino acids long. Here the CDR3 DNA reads TGTGGCAGTACAGGGAGTGGTGAGCGGTTCTTC. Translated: CGSTGSGERFF.

The CDR3 nucleotides are TGTGCCAGCAGTTACTCGGGGTCCGAGCAGTACTTC. Its protein product is CASSYSGSEQYF. V usage is TRBV6-6 and J usage is TRBJ2-7; D is unclear. The CDR3 is 12 amino acids. CDR1 and CDR2 from the germline V gene are MNHNY and SVGAGI (reference sequence). V was trimmed by 0 bases and J by 6 bases, leaving 6 bases between them.

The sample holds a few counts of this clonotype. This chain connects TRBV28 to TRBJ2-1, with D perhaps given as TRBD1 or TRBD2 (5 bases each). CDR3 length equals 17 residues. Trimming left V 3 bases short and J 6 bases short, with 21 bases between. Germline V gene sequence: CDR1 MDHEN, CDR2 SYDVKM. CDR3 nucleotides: TGTGCCAGCAGTTTGTTGGGACCACCCCATAGATCCAATGAGCAGTTCTTC. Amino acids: CASSLLGPPHRSNEQFF.

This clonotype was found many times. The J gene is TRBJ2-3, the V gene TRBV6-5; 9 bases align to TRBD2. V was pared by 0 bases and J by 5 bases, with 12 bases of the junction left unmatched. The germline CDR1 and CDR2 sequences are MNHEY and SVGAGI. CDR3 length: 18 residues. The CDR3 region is CASSYSLGGAGGKDTQYF. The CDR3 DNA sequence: TGTGCCAGCAGTTACTCTTTGGGCGGAGCGGGAGGTAAAGATACGCAGTATTTT.

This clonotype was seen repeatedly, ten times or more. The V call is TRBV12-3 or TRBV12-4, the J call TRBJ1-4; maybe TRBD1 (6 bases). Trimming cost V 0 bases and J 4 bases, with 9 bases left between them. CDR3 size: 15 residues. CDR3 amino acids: CASSLAGAGNEKLFF. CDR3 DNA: TGTGCCAGCAGTTTAGCGGGGGCCGGTAATGAAAAACTGTTTTTT.

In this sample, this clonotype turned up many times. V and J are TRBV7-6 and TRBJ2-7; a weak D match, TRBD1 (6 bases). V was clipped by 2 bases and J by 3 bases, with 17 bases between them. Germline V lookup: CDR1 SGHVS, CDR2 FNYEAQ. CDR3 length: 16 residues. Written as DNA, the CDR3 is TGTGCCAGCAGCTTATACGGTGACAGGACAGACTACGAGCAGTACTTC. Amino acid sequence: CASSLYGDRTDYEQYF.

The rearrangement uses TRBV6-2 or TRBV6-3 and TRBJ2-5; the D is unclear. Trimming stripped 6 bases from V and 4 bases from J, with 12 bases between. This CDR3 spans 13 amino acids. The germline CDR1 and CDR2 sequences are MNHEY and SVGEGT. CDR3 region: CASSGPRGETQYF. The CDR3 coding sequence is TGTGCCAGCAGCGGGCCTAGAGGAGAGACCCAGTACTTC.

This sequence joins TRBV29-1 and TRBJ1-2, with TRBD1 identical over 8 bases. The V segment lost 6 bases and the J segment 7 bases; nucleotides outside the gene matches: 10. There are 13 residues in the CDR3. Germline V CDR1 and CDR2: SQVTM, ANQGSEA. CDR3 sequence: CSVGIGQGPGYTF. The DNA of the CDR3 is TGCAGCGTCGGGATTGGACAGGGACCTGGCTACACCTTC.

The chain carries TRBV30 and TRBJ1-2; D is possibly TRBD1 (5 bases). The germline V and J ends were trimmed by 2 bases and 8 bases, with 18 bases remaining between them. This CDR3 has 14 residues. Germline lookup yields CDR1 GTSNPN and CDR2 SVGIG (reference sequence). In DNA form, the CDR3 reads TGTGCCTGGAGTTACGGAATGGGGGTAGCGGGCTACACCTTC. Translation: CAWSYGMGVAGYTF. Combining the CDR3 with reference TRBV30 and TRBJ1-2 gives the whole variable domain SQTIHQWPATLVQPVGSPLSLECTVEGTSNPNLYWYRQAAGRGLQLLFYSVGIGQISSEVPQNLSASRPQDRQFILSSKKLLLSDSGFYLCAWSYGMGVAGYTFGSGTRLTVV.

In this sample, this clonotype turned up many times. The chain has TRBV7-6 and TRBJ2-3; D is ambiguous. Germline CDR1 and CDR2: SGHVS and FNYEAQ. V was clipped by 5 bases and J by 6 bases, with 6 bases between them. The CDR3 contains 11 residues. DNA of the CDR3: TGTGCCAGCAGCCAGGAGGATACGCAGTATTTT. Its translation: CASSQEDTQYF. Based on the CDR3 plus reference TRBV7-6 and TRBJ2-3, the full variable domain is GAGVSQSPRYKVTKRGQDVALRCDPISGHVSLYWYRQALGQGPEFLTYFNYEAQQDKSGLPNDRFSAERPEGSISTLTIQRTEQRDSAMYRCASSQEDTQYFGPGTRLTVL.

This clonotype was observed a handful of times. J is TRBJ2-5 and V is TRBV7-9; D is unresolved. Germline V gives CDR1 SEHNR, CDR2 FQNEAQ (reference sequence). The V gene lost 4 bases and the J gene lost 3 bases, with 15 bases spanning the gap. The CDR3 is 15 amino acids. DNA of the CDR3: TGTGCCAGCAGCTCACCCACAGCTACCAAAGAGACCCAGTACTTC. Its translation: CASSSPTATKETQYF.